Below, 18 T cell receptor beta chains from the same sample are listed, as sequenced in a study of HIV-infected children after antiretroviral therapy interruption. Unique molecular identifiers were included in an RNA-based 3' RACE TCR library. One entry per CDR3 protein results from TCRdb running MiXCR on the 3' RACE reads. The table lists about 89,000 distinct CDR3 sequences, approximately 6.9% of them singletons, with 1% to 1.3% in the top ten. As to treatment: PENTA 11 planned treatment interruption arm or continuous ART arm. Sequenced material: CD45RA+ CD4+ T cells from PBMCs, pooled from several time points, taken from a donor given antiretroviral therapy, either interrupted or continuous. The subset denotes: naive CD4+ CD45RA+ CD45RO- T cells. These receptors originate from a pool of human donors with HIV.

This clonotype was counted ten times or more. The chain recombines TRBV10-3 with TRBJ2-3; possibly TRBD2 for D (5 bases). The ends were cut back, 10 bases at V and 2 bases at J, with 13 bases in the middle. The CDR3 has 13 residues. The germline CDR1 and CDR2 sequences are ENHRY and SYGVKD. The CDR3 here is CATWERTTDTQYF. CDR3 coding DNA: TGTGCCACTTGGGAGAGGACCACAGATACGCAGTATTTT.

The V and J genes are TRBV5-1 and TRBJ2-7; TRBD2 matches 13 bases. This CDR3 contains 15 residues. V trimming: 4 bases; J trimming: 3 bases; junction bases outside the gene matches: 4. The V gene's germline CDR1 is SGHRS and CDR2 YFSETQ. The CDR3 DNA follows: TGCGCCAGCAGCAGCGGACTAGCGGGGGACTACGAGCAGTACTTC. Translating gives CASSSGLAGDYEQYF.

This clonotype appeared many times. The chain employs TRBV20-1 and TRBJ1-1; TRBD1 is a possible D gene (6 bases). V lost 6 bases and J lost 5, with 19 bases in between. The CDR3 sequence is 14 residues long. Germline-derived CDR1 and CDR2 are DFQATT and SNEGSKA (reference sequence). Written as DNA, the CDR3 is TGCAGTGCCCGCCGGGGGCTCTCTGGGACTGAAGCTTTCTTT. Residues: CSARRGLSGTEAFF.

The table lists this clonotype with a few counts. The rearrangement joins TRBV7-3 to TRBJ2-1; 7 bases fit TRBD2. CDR1 is SGHTA and CDR2 is FQGTGA in the germline V gene. The CDR3 covers 14 residues. The V gene end was trimmed by 5 bases and the J gene end by 6 bases; junction bases not matched to a gene: 7. This CDR3 is CASSARAGPNEQFF. The CDR3 region has the DNA TGTGCCAGCAGCGCAAGAGCGGGGCCCAATGAGCAGTTCTTC.

This clonotype appeared many times. V is TRBV7-9 and J is TRBJ2-1; no reliable D call. Trimming removed 7 bases from V and 3 bases from J, with 10 bases in between. Germline assignment: CDR1 SEHNR and CDR2 FQNEAQ (reference sequence). This CDR3 is built from 13 residues. The DNA for the CDR3 is TGTGCCAGCATGTGGGAAAACTACAATGAGCAGTTCTTC. Protein: CASMWENYNEQFF.

In this sample, this clonotype turned up a few times. The chain is built from TRBV2 and TRBJ2-1; possible D gene TRBD1, 6 bases. The CDR3 totals 13 residues. Germline V CDR1 and CDR2: SNHLY, FYNNEI. The ends were cut back, 6 bases at V and 7 bases at J, with 13 bases in the middle. CDR3 sequence: CASSANRVNEQFF. In nucleotides, the CDR3 is TGTGCCAGCAGCGCCAACAGGGTAAATGAGCAGTTCTTC.

In its sample, this clonotype was seen many times. V gene TRBV5-1 combines with J gene TRBJ2-5; 8 bases are a match to TRBD1. V shed 4 bases and J 5 bases; nucleotides not matched to a gene: 10. The CDR3 has 15 amino acids. From germline, CDR1 is SGHRS and CDR2 YFSETQ. The CDR3 is CASSHRTGQEETQYF. CDR3 DNA sequence: TGCGCCAGCAGCCATCGGACAGGGCAGGAGGAGACCCAGTACTTC.

This clonotype was seen only a few times. The junction differs from germline at one of its ends, possibly a read error. V gene TRBV7-3 combines with J gene TRBJ1-1; D possibly corresponds to TRBD1 (5 bases). The CDR3 contains 13 residues. Germline V CDR1 and CDR2: SGHTA, FQGTGA. Here the CDR3 reads CVSSPDRNTEAFF. The CDR3 bases are TGTGTCAGCAGCCCAGACAGGAACACTGAAGCTTTCTTT.

This clonotype was seen ten or more times. The CDR3 sequence: CASSTARGSYEQYF. DNA for the CDR3: TGTGCCAGTAGTACAGCCCGGGGCTCCTACGAGCAGTACTTC. The genes are TRBV19 and TRBJ2-7; tentatively, D is TRBD2 (5 bases). V lost 4 bases and J lost 0, with 10 bases in between. In germline, CDR1 is LNHDA, CDR2 SQIVND (reference sequence). The CDR3 covers 14 residues.

This clonotype was counted many times. The chain recombines TRBV2 with TRBJ2-7; D is uncertain. Trimming left V 7 bases short and J 4 bases short, with 11 bases between. CDR3 length: 12 amino acids. From germline, CDR1 is SNHLY and CDR2 FYNNEI. CDR3 nucleotide sequence: TGTGCCAGCAAGTCCACCGAGTACGAGCAGTACTTC. Protein: CASKSTEYEQYF. The whole variable domain, filled in from reference TRBV2 and TRBJ2-7, reads EPEVTQTPSHQVTQMGQEVILRCVPISNHLYFYWYRQILGQKVEFLVSFYNNEISEKSEIFDDQFSVERPDGSNFTLKIRSTKLEDSAMYFCASKSTEYEQYFGPGTRLTVT.

This clonotype was observed at least ten times. The V and J genes are TRBV27 and TRBJ2-2, with TRBD1 as a possible D gene (6 bases). Germline CDR1 is MNHEY and CDR2 is SMNVEV (reference sequence). The CDR3 consists of 14 residues. The ends were cut back, 2 bases at V and 4 bases at J, with 8 bases in the middle. The CDR3 loop is CASSLRTATGELFF. The CDR3 nucleotides read TGTGCCAGCAGTTTAAGGACAGCCACCGGGGAGCTGTTTTTT.

The sample holds many counts of this clonotype. The rearrangement uses TRBV7-2 and TRBJ2-7; weak D call: TRBD2 (6 bases). Deletions cut 3 bases from V and 7 bases from J, with 19 bases between. The length of the CDR3 is 15 residues. Germline CDR1 reads SGHTA; CDR2 reads FQGNSA. In DNA, the CDR3 is TGTGCCAGCAGCTTGGTACGGGGGACTCCCCGGGAGCAGTACTTC. It is translated as CASSLVRGTPREQYF.

This clonotype was found many times. This chain joins TRBV28 and TRBJ2-5; D might be TRBD2 (5 bases). Per the germline V gene, CDR1 is MDHEN and CDR2 is SYDVKM. This CDR3 spans 16 amino acids. The V gene lost 5 bases and the J gene lost 0 bases, with 16 bases spanning the gap. CDR3 protein: CASSPVRADDQETQYF. CDR3 DNA sequence: TGTGCCAGCAGTCCCGTGAGGGCGGACGACCAAGAGACCCAGTACTTC.

This clonotype occurred many times. For the CDR3, the DNA is TGCGCCAGCAGCAGGGGCTCTGCCAAAAACATTCAGTACTTC. Translated: CASSRGSAKNIQYF. This sequence joins TRBV5-1 and TRBJ2-4, with D perhaps matching TRBD1 (5 bases). Germline assignment: CDR1 SGHRS and CDR2 YFSETQ. Trimming pared 4 bases from V and 1 base from J, leaving 9 bases between. CDR3 length: 14 residues.

This clonotype was seen ten or more times. This chain links TRBV7-2 with TRBJ1-1; no clear D. V lost 0 bases and J 4 bases, leaving 15 bases between the germline ends. Per the germline V gene, CDR1 is SGHTA and CDR2 is FQGNSA. This CDR3 is 16 amino acids long. The CDR3: CASSLARFGESTEAFF. The CDR3 DNA is TGTGCCAGCAGCTTAGCGCGCTTCGGCGAAAGCACTGAAGCTTTCTTT.

This clonotype was picked up a small number of times. The genes are TRBV5-1 and TRBJ1-1, with a tentative D call TRBD1 (6 bases). Between the trimmed V and J ends, which lost 4 bases and 0 bases, there was a span of 19 bases. The CDR3 contains 17 residues. Germline values: CDR1 SGHRS, CDR2 YFSETQ. CDR3 sequence reads: CASSRRGGGGVNTEAFF. The CDR3 nucleotides are TGCGCCAGCAGCCGCAGGGGCGGAGGCGGCGTGAACACTGAAGCTTTCTTT.

The chain is built from TRBV3-1 and TRBJ2-3, with 7 bases aligning to TRBD2. The CDR3 has 15 amino acids. V dropped 1 base and J dropped 4; count of bases not matched to a gene: 5. Germline V gene data show CDR1 as LGHDT and CDR2 as YNNKEL (reference sequence). This CDR3 reads CASSQGTGRADTQYF. CDR3 DNA sequence: TGTGCCAGCAGCCAAGGGACGGGGAGGGCAGATACGCAGTATTTT.

This clonotype was counted many times. This sequence joins TRBV4-2 and TRBJ2-5; D is unclear. Germline V lookup: CDR1 LGHNA, CDR2 YNFKEQ. This CDR3 has 13 amino acids. V lost 4 bases and J 5 bases, leaving 11 bases between the germline ends. The DNA of the CDR3 is TGTGCCAGCAGCCCCGCCCCTGGGGAGACCCAGTACTTC. It encodes CASSPAPGETQYF.